This T cell receptor beta chain was found in a study of a mutant IDH1 vaccine in newly diagnosed glioma. Study as a whole: Radiotherapy alone preceded vaccination by 4-6 weeks; alternatively, vaccination started with temozolomide cycles. Receipt of radiotherapy, temozolomide, or both preceded the study, and most received both.

Only a few counts were recorded for this clone. Its antigen is not known. Sequencing was performed with immunoSEQ multiplex PCR; in TCRdb, only in-frame clones are kept and a portion is missing. Of over 40,000 clones listed, 81% were seen once; the top ten hold around 4.5%. Time point defined: week 35, safety follow-up. Vaccination comprised doses that each held 300 ug of mutant IDH1 20-mer peptide, plus topical imiquimod. Across weeks 1, 3, 5, 7, 11, 15, 19 and 23, patients received a vaccination each time, eight in all. Germline V gives CDR1 SEHNR, CDR2 FQNEAQ (reference sequence). Between the trimmed V and J ends, which lost 3 bases and 4 bases, there was a span of 12 bases. The CDR3 contains 14 residues.

The specimen comprised PBMCs, sampled from a glioma patient whose treatment included an IDH1 peptide vaccine. The chain uses TRBV7-9 and TRBJ1-1, with D maybe TRBD1 (5 bases). The clonotype comes from a woman aged 40 to 50 with glioma. Some clones in this sample may be carry-over from other donors' samples. The DNA for the CDR3 is TGTGCCAGCAGCTTTCAGGGTTCGTCCACTGAAGCTTTCTTT. This translates into CASSFQGSSTEAFF.